A selection of T cell receptor beta chains follows, all from one sample in a study of blood T cell repertoires in COVID-19. The data were produced by immunoSEQ multiplex PCR, yet TCRdb's version contains in-frame clones alone and is incomplete. The data show 170,000 or so clones, 75% to 90% seen once. The sample comprised peripheral blood. These TCRs come from a woman aged 55-70 years with acute or convalescent COVID-19. CDR3s include the opening cysteine and the closing phenylalanine or tryptophan. A D gene is named only where the DNA matches it firmly. Clone size is stated in some rows and not others, as once, few, many or a class when expanded.

>TRBJ1-1|TRBV7-2|.|.
CASSFRERNTEAFF
TGTGCCAGCAGTTTTAGGGAGAGGAACACTGAAGCTTTCTTT
>TRBJ2-1|TRBV5-1|.|TRBD1
CASSLGDRGFDEQFF
TGCGCCAGCAGCTTGGGGGACAGGGGTTTTGATGAGCAGTTCTTC
>TRBJ1-5|TRBV7-2|few|TRBD1
CASSVVGGQVNQPQHF
TGTGCCAGCAGCGTAGTGGGGGGACAGGTCAATCAGCCCCAGCATTTT
>TRBJ1-2|TRBV4-3|.|TRBD1
CASSPHGQGVHGYTF
TGCGCCAGCAGCCCTCACGGACAGGGAGTACATGGCTACACCTTC
>TRBJ1-2|TRBV29-1|.|TRBD1
CSVTGGYGYTF
TGCAGCGTAACAGGGGGCTATGGCTACACCTTC
>TRBJ1-2|TRBV5-8|few|.
CASSSMAGNYGYTF
TGTGCCAGCAGCTCCATGGCAGGAAACTATGGCTACACCTTC
>TRBJ2-1|TRBV4-3|.|TRBD2
CASSQDYGGAAYNEQFF
TGCGCCAGCAGCCAAGATTACGGGGGGGCCGCCTACAATGAGCAGTTCTTC
>TRBJ1-2|TRBV7-9|.|TRBD1
CASSPTGGPHGYTF
TGTGCCAGCAGCCCCACAGGGGGGCCCCACGGCTACACCTTC
>TRBJ1-1|TRBV7-2|.|TRBD1
CASSLARLQGADTEAFF
TGTGCCAGCAGCTTAGCGCGATTACAGGGGGCGGACACTGAAGCTTTCTTT
>TRBJ2-3|TRBV6-6|.|TRBD2
CASSPSLSGGGTDTQYF
TGTGCCAGCAGTCCCTCCCTTAGCGGGGGGGGCACAGATACGCAGTATTTT
>TRBJ2-5|TRBV20-1|.|TRBD2
CSASGLDQETQYF
TGCAGTGCTAGTGGACTAGACCAAGAGACCCAGTACTTC
>TRBJ1-5|TRBV4-2|few|TRBD1
CASSQGQGNQPQHF
TGTGCCAGCAGCCAAGGACAGGGTAATCAGCCCCAGCATTTT
>TRBJ2-7|TRBV5-1|.|TRBD2
CASSRESGGGPYEQYF
TGCGCCAGCAGCAGGGAATCGGGAGGAGGGCCCTACGAGCAGTACTTC
>TRBJ1-2|TRBV19|.|TRBD1
CASSLGQSFYGYTF
TGTGCCAGTAGTCTGGGACAGTCGTTCTATGGCTACACCTTC
>TRBJ1-5|TRBV30|.|.
CAWSVQDHQPQHF
TGTGCCTGGAGTGTACAGGATCATCAGCCCCAGCATTTT
>TRBJ1-5|TRBV19|.|TRBD1
CASSVTGGGQPQHF
TGTGCCAGTAGTGTGACAGGGGGCGGTCAGCCCCAGCATTTT
>TRBJ2-1|TRBV5-1|.|.
CASSYEGSYNEQFF
TGCGCCAGCAGCTACGAGGGATCTTACAATGAGCAGTTCTTC
>TRBJ2-3|TRBV6-2/TRBV6-3|.|TRBD2
CASSKRLAGETSTDTQYF
TGTGCCAGCAGTAAGAGGCTAGCGGGCGAAACTAGCACAGATACGCAGTATTTT
>TRBJ2-7|TRBV9|.|TRBD2
CASSVGTSTYEQYF
TGTGCCAGCAGCGTTGGGACTAGCACCTACGAGCAGTACTTC
>TRBJ1-5|TRBV19|.|.
CASSIGGSLNQPQHF
TGTGCCAGTAGTATAGGAGGCAGCCTGAATCAGCCCCAGCATTTT
>TRBJ2-5|TRBV10-2|.|.
CASSESIDPGSETQYF
TGCGCCAGCAGTGAGTCTATCGATCCCGGGTCAGAGACCCAGTACTTC
>TRBJ1-2|TRBV5-6|.|TRBD1
CASSLGGTGSLYGYTF
TGTGCCAGCAGCTTGGGGGGGACAGGGTCACTCTATGGCTACACCTTC